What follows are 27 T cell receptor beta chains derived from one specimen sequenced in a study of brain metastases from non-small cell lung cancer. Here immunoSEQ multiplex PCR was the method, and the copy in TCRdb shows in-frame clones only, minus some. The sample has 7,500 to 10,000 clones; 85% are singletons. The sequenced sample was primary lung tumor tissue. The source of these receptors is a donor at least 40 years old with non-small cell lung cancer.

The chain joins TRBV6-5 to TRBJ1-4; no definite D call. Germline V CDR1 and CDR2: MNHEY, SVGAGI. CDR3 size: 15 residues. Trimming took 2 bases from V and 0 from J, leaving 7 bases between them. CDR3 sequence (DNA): TGTGCCAGCAGTTACACCAGACCAACTAATGAAAAACTGTTTTTT. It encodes CASSYTRPTNEKLFF.

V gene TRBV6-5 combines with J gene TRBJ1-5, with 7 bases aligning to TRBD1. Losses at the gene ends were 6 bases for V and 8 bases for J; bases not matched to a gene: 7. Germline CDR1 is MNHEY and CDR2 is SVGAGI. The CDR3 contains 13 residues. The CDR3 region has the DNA TGTGCCAGCAGCCCCGGGACAGAAAAGCCCCAGCATTTT. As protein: CASSPGTEKPQHF.

The CDR3 sequence is CASSGLAGGNEQFF. CDR3 nucleotides: TGTGCCAGCAGTGGGCTAGCGGGGGGTAATGAGCAGTTCTTC. This chain links TRBV2 with TRBJ2-1; 11 positions match TRBD2. The V and J ends lost 4 bases and 7 bases, in that order; junction bases with no gene match: 3. Looked up from germline, CDR1 is SNHLY and CDR2 is FYNNEI. This CDR3 comprises 14 residues.

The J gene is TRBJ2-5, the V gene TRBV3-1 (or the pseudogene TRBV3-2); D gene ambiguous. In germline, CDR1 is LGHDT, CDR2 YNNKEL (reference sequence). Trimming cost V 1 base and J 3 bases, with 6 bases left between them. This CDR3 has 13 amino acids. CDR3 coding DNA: TGTGCCAGCAGCCAAGTCAGAAAAGAGACCCAGTACTTC. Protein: CASSQVRKETQYF.

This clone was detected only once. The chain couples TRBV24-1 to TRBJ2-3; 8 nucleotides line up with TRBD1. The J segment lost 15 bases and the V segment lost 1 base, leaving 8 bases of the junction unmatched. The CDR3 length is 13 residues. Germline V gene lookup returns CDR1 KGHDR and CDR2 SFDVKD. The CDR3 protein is CATSDFKGTGPYF. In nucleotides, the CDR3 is TGTGCCACCAGTGATTTTAAAGGGACAGGACCCTATTTT.

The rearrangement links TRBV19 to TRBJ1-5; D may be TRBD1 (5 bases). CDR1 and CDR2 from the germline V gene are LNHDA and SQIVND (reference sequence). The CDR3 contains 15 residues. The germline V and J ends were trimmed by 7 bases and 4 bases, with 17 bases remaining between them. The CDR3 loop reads CASTPFRVGNQPQHF. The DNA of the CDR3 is TGTGCCAGTACCCCCTTCAGGGTGGGAAATCAGCCCCAGCATTTT.

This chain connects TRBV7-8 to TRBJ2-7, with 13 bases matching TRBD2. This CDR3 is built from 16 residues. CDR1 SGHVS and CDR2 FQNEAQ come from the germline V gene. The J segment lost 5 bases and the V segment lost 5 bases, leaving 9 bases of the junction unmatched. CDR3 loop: CASSLTSGGWRDEQYF. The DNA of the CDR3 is TGTGCCAGCAGCCTGACTAGCGGGGGGTGGCGCGACGAGCAGTACTTC.

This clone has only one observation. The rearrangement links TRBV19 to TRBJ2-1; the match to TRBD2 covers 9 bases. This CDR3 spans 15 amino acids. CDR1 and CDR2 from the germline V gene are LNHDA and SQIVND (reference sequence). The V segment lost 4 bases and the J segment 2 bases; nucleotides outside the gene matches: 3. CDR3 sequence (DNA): TGTGCCAGTAGTAAGACTAGCGGAACCTACAATGAGCAGTTCTTC. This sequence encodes CASSKTSGTYNEQFF.

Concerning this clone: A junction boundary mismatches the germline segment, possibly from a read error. The CDR3 DNA sequence: TGTGCCGGGAGGGGGGGGGCAAGCAATCAGCCCCAGCATTTT. Residues: CAGRGGASNQPQHF. The chain couples TRBV30 to TRBJ1-5; D perhaps matches TRBD1 (6 bases). Germline V CDR1 and CDR2: GTSNPN, SVGIG (reference sequence). The CDR3 sequence is 14 residues long.

CDR3 coding DNA: TGTGCCAGCTCACTGGCTTCGCGGGTGAGCACAGATACGCAGTATTTT. Protein sequence: CASSLASRVSTDTQYF. The chain is built from TRBV18 and TRBJ2-3; possible D gene TRBD2, 5 bases. Trimming took off 4 bases at V and 0 bases at J, with 14 bases between the two ends. This CDR3 comprises 16 residues. Germline V lookup: CDR1 KGHSH, CDR2 LQKENI.

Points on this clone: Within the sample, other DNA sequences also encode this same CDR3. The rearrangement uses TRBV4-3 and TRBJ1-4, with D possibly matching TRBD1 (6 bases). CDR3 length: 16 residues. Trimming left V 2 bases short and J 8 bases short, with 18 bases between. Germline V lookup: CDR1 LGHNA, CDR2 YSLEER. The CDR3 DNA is TGCGCCAGCAGCCAAATTCCGGGGGGCCTGGGGGAAAAACTGTTTTTT. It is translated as CASSQIPGGLGEKLFF.

The CDR3 loop is CASSLGQDLSTDTQYF. The CDR3 DNA reads as TGTGCCAGCAGCTTAGGACAGGACCTTAGCACAGATACGCAGTATTTT. The V gene is TRBV7-9, the J gene TRBJ2-3; D possibly corresponds to TRBD1 (6 bases). Germline CDR1 reads SEHNR; CDR2 reads FQNEAQ (reference sequence). Between the trimmed V and J ends, which lost 1 base and 0 bases, there was a span of 11 bases. CDR3 length equals 16 residues. Together with reference TRBV7-9 and TRBJ2-3, the CDR3 gives the full variable domain: DTGVSQNPRHKITKRGQNVTFRCDPISEHNRLYWYRQTLGQGPEFLTYFQNEAQLEKSRLLSDRFSAERPKGSFSTLEIQRTEQGDSAMYLCASSLGQDLSTDTQYFGPGTRLTVL.

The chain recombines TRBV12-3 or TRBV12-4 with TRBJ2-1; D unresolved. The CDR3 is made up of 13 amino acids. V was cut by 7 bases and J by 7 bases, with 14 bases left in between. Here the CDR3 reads CASNSALVNEQFF. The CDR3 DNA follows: TGTGCCAGCAATTCAGCTTTGGTAAATGAGCAGTTCTTC.

CDR3 in amino acids: CAWSREGGQHF. DNA for the CDR3: TGTGCCTGGAGTCGGGAGGGGGGCCAGCATTTT. The rearrangement uses TRBV30 and TRBJ1-5; D might be TRBD1 (6 bases). The CDR3 sequence is 11 residues long. V lost 2 bases and J 12 bases, leaving 11 bases between the germline ends. Germline V CDR1 and CDR2: GTSNPN, SVGIG (reference sequence).

CDR3: CACQGSGIANVLTF. The CDR3, as DNA: TGTGCCTGCCAGGGAAGCGGAATAGCCAACGTCCTGACTTTC. J is TRBJ2-6 and V is TRBV30; possibly TRBD1 or TRBD2 for D (5 bases each). The CDR3 is 14 amino acids. Per germline, CDR1 GTSNPN and CDR2 SVGIG (reference sequence). The germline V and J ends were trimmed by 6 bases and 7 bases, with 16 bases remaining between them.

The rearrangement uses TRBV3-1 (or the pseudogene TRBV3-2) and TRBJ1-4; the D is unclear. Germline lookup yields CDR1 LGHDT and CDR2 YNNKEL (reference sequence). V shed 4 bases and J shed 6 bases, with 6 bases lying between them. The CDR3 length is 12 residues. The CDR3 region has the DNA TGTGCCAGCAGCCCCCGGGATGAAAAACTGTTTTTT. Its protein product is CASSPRDEKLFF.

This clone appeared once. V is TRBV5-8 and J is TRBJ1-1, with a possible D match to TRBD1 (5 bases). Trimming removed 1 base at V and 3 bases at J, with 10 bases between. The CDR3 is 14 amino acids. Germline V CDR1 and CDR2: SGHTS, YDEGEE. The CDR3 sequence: CASSLTGGDTEAFF. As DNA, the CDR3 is TGTGCCAGCAGCTTGACCGGGGGGGACACTGAAGCTTTCTTT.

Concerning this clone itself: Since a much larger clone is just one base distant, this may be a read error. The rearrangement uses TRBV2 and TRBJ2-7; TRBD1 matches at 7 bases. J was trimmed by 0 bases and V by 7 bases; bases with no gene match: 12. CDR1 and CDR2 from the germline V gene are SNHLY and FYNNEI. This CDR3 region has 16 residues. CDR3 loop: CASNHALGDSSYEQYF. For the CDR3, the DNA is TGTGCCAGCAATCATGCCCTGGGGGACAGCTCCTACGAGCAGTACTTC. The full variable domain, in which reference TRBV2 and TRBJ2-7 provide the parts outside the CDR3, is EPEVTQTPSHQVTQMGQEVILRCVPISNHLYFYWYRQILGQKVEFLVSFYNNEISEKSEIFDDQFSVERPDGSNFTLKIRSTKLEDSAMYFCASNHALGDSSYEQYFGPGTRLTVT.

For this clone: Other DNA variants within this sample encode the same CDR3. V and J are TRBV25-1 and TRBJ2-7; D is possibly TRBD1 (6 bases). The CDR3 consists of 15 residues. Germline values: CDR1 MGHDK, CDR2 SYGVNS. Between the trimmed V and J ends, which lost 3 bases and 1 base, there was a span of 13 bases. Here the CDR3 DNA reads TGTGCCAGCAGTGAGAACAGGGTCTCGTCCTACGAGCAGTACTTC. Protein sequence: CASSENRVSSYEQYF.

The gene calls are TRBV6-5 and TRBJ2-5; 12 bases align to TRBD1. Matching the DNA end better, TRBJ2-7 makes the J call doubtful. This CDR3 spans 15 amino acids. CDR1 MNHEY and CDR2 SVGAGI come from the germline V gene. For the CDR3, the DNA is TGTGCCAGCAGCCTAAGGGACAGGGGGCCCTACGAGCAGTACTTC. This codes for CASSLRDRGPYEQYF.

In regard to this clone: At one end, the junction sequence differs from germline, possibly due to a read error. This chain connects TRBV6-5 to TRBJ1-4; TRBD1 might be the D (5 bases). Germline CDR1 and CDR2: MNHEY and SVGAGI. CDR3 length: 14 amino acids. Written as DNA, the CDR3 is TGTACCAGCAGTAGGACACGAACTAATGAAAAACTGTTTTTT. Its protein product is CTSSRTRTNEKLFF.

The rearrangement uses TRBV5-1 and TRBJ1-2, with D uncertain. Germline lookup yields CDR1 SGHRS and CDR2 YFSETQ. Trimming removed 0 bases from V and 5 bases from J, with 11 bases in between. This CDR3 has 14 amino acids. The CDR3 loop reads CASSLAIRNYGYTF. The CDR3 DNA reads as TGCGCCAGCAGCTTGGCGATACGGAATTATGGCTACACCTTC.

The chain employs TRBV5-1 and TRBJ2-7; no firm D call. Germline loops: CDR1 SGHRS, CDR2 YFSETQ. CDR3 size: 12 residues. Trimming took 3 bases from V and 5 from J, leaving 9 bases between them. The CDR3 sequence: CASSSEFHEQYF. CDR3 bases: TGCGCCAGCAGCTCGGAGTTTCACGAGCAGTACTTC.

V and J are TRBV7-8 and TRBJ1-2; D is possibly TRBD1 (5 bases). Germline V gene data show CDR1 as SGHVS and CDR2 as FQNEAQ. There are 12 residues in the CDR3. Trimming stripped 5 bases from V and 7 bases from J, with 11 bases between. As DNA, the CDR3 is TGTGCCAGCAGCCCCCTTGACAGTGGCTACACCTTC. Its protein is CASSPLDSGYTF. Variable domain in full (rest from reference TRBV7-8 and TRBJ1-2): GAGVSQSPRYKVAKRGQDVALRCDPISGHVSLFWYQQALGQGPEFLTYFQNEAQLDKSGLPSDRFFAERPEGSVSTLKIQRTQQEDSAVYLCASSPLDSGYTFGSGTRLTVV.

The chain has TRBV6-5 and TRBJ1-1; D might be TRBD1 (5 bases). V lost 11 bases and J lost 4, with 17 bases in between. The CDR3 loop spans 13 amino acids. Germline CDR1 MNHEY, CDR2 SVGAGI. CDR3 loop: CAAEGKEATEAFF. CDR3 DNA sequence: TGTGCCGCCGAGGGGAAGGAGGCCACTGAAGCTTTCTTT.

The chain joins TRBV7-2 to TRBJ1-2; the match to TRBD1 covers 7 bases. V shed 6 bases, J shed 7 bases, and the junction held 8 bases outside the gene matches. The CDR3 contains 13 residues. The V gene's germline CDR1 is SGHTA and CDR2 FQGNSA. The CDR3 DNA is TGTGCCAGCAGTAAAACAGGGGTCCCTGGCTACACCTTC. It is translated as CASSKTGVPGYTF.

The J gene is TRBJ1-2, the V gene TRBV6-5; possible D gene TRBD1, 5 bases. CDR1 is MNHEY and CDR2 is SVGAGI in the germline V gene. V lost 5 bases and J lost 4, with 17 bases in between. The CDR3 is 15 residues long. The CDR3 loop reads CASSPTARGSYGYTF. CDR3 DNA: TGTGCCAGCAGTCCGACCGCCCGGGGCTCCTATGGCTACACCTTC.